This T cell receptor (beta chain) was captured by sequencing in a study of cytomegalovirus exposure and HLA in healthy donors. Study results and limitations: Later analysis reportedly placed an Asian-associated ancestry cluster below the roughly 690-donor mean in N-insertions. Data from an earlier analysis indicated that most TCR beta V segments were productive either about 90% or about 30% of the time. TCR beta chain V- and J-gene trimming was linked, in a later analysis, to a missense variant in DCLRE1C.

CDR1 LNHDA and CDR2 SQIVND come from the germline V gene (reference sequence). CDR3 size: 11 residues. V lost 6 bases and J 9 bases, leaving 9 bases between the germline ends. Remarks on this clone: The antigen remains undetermined.

Researchers ran the PCR with 60 Vbeta and 13 Jbeta primers. The assay was immunoSEQ multiplex PCR, and TCRdb's table has in-frame clones only and misses some. The sample shows 120,000 to 150,000 clones, about 70% of them seen only once. The chain has TRBV19 and TRBJ1-3; D gene unclear. This TCR was recovered from a man in his fifties or sixties in good health and CMV-seronegative. Sequencing was performed on PBMCs. The chain's CDR3 is CASRRTGTIYF. DNA for the CDR3: TGTGCCAGTAGGAGAACTGGCACCATATATTTT.